The 9 T cell receptor beta chains listed next were all sequenced from one sample in a study of molecular identifiers for immune sequencing clone quantification. TCRdb re-called the PCR reads with MiXCR, one entry per CDR3 protein. The sample consists of fewer than 45,000 distinct CDR3 sequences, 15% to 20% of them appearing once. Sequenced material: naive CD8+ T cells from blood, with Jurkat cell RNA spiked in. Specified subset: FACS-sorted CD8+CD4-CCR7+CD45RA+ naive T cells. The origin of the receptors is a human donor in good health. Some libraries in this study had Jurkat cell RNA spiked in.

This clonotype has a count of ten or more. This chain links TRBV15 with TRBJ2-5; TRBD1 matches at 7 bases. V lost 6 bases to trimming and J lost 2 bases; unmatched junction nucleotides: 6. The CDR3 extends over 14 amino acids. In germline, CDR1 is LNHNV, CDR2 YYDKDF (reference sequence). CDR3 sequence: CATSPGQSQETQYF. Here the CDR3 DNA reads TGTGCCACCAGTCCGGGACAGAGTCAAGAGACCCAGTACTTC.

Ten or more counts support this clonotype. This rearrangement joins TRBV13 to TRBJ2-7, with TRBD2 identical over 9 bases. V was clipped by 5 bases and J by 7 bases; unmatched bases: 12. CDR3 length: 15 residues. Germline values: CDR1 PRHDT, CDR2 FYEKMQ (reference sequence). Here the CDR3 DNA reads TGTGCCAGCAGCGCTGGGGCGGGAGGGCCGGAAGAGCAGTACTTC. Translated: CASSAGAGGPEEQYF.

This clonotype was found many times. J is TRBJ2-1 and V is TRBV6-2 or TRBV6-3, with 12 bases aligning to TRBD2. This CDR3 region has 14 residues. V gave up 5 bases and J gave up 10 bases; unmatched junction bases: 6. Per germline, CDR1 MNHEY and CDR2 SVGEGT. In nucleotides, the CDR3 is TGTGCCAGCAGTCATCGGACTAGCGGGGTGGAGCAGTTCTTC. It translates to CASSHRTSGVEQFF.

This clonotype was recorded at least ten times. The J gene is TRBJ2-7, the V gene TRBV4-2; D is uncertain. CDR3 size: 12 residues. The V gene's germline CDR1 is LGHNA and CDR2 YNFKEQ. Trimming cost V 3 bases and J 2 bases, with 5 bases left between them. The CDR3 protein is CASSHGTYEQYF. CDR3 DNA: TGTGCCAGCAGCCACGGTACCTACGAGCAGTACTTC.

This clonotype was counted many times. The rearrangement uses TRBV10-3 and TRBJ2-1; 9 bases align to TRBD1. J lost 6 bases, V lost 3 bases, and 6 bases had no gene match. Germline assignment: CDR1 ENHRY and CDR2 SYGVKD. This CDR3 is built from 15 residues. The chain's CDR3 is CAISDRDREGNEQFF. CDR3 in DNA: TGTGCCATCAGTGATCGGGACAGGGAAGGCAATGAGCAGTTCTTC.

This clonotype was counted a few times. The chain combines TRBV6-2 or TRBV6-3 with TRBJ2-7; 8 bases map to TRBD2. Per the germline V gene, CDR1 is MNHEY and CDR2 is SVGEGT. The length of the CDR3 is 15 residues. V gave up 6 bases and J gave up 3 bases; unmatched junction bases: 10. This chain's CDR3 is CASSESGTSGYEQYF. The CDR3 nucleotides read TGTGCCAGCAGCGAATCCGGGACTAGTGGCTACGAGCAGTACTTC.

There are many counts of this clonotype. The V and J genes are TRBV13 and TRBJ2-7, with 9 bases aligning to TRBD2. J lost 4 bases, V lost 0 bases, and 4 bases had no gene match. CDR1 and CDR2 from the germline V gene are PRHDT and FYEKMQ (reference sequence). This CDR3 has 15 residues. The CDR3 bases are TGTGCCAGCAGCTTAGGGGGCGGGAGGGCTTACGAGCAGTACTTC. It translates to CASSLGGGRAYEQYF.

Worth noting for this clonotype: Since a much larger clone is just one base distant, this may be a read error. The rearrangement joins TRBV7-9 to TRBJ2-2; D call uncertain. The germline gives CDR1 SEHNR, CDR2 FQNEAQ (reference sequence). CDR3 length: 15 amino acids. The CDR3 is CASSLPGSNTRELFF. In nucleotides, the CDR3 is TGTGCCAGCAGCTTACCTGGCTCGAACACCAGGGAGCTGTTTTTT.

About this clonotype itself: This may stem from a read error, because a much larger clone lies one nucleotide away. Since the CDR3 does not end with the conserved phenylalanine or tryptophan, this likely comes from a read error. The chain uses TRBV3-1 and TRBJ1-1; 10 bases agree with TRBD1. The V gene end was trimmed by 4 bases and the J gene end by 1 base; junction bases not matched to a gene: 6. Germline CDR1 is LGHDT and CDR2 is YNNKEL (reference sequence). The CDR3 contains 16 residues. The CDR3 protein is CASSPSDRGGNTEAFL. In DNA, the CDR3 is TGTGCCAGCAGCCCCTCGGACAGGGGGGGGAACACTGAAGCTTTCCTT.